The sequence of this T cell receptor (beta chain) was determined in a study of T cell responses to AZD1222 COVID-19 vaccine. General study results and limits: Of the AZD1222 recipients, only 5 or 6 were seropositive at baseline. Dominant CD4 TCR responses targeted spike regions 160-218 and 743-854.

Trimming left V 5 bases short and J 7 bases short, with 12 bases between. Germline lookup yields CDR1 LNHDA and CDR2 SQIVND (reference sequence). The CDR3 covers 13 residues. This clone came up a few times. Its antigen is not known. Some clones are missing from TCRdb's copy, which holds only in-frame ones; the method was immunoSEQ multiplex PCR. The sample gives 110,000 to 150,000 clones, 80% to 90% of which show up once; roughly 1.7% is in the top ten. The chain recombines TRBV19 with TRBJ1-5; unclear D gene. This clonotype was sampled from an adult in good health. The sample consisted of peripheral blood, taken on day 0 of AZD1222 vaccination. DNA for the CDR3: TGTGCCAGTAGTCTGAACTTTCAGCAGCCCCAGCATTTT. This gives the protein CASSLNFQQPQHF.